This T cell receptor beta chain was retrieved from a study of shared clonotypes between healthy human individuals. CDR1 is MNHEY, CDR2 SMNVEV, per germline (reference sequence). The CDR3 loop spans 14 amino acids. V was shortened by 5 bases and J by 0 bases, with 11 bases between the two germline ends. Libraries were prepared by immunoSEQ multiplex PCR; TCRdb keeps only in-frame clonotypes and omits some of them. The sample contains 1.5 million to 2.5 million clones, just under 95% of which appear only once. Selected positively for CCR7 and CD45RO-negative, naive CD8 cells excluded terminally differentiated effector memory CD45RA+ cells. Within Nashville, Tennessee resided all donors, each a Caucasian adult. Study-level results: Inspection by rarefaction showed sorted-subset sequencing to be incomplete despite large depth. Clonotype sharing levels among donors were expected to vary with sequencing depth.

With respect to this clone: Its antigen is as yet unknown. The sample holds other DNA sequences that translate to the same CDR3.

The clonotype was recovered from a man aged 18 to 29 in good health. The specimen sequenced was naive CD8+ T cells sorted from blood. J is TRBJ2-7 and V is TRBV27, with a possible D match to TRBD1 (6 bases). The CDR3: CASSVTGSSYEQYF. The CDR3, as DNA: TGTGCCAGCAGTGTAACAGGGAGCTCCTACGAGCAGTACTTC.